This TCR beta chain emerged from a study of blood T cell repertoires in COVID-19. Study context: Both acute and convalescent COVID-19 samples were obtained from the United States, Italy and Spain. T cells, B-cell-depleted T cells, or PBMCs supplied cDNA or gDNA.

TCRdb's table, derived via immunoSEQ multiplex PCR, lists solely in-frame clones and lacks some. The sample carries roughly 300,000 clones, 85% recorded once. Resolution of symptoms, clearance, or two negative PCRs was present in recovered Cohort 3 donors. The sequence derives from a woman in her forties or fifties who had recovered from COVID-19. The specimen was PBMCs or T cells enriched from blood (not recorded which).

The CDR3 here is CAWSVARYEQYF. The CDR3 DNA is TGTGCCTGGAGTGTGGCCAGGTACGAGCAGTACTTC. The chain combines TRBV30 with TRBJ2-7; unclear D gene. Germline loops: CDR1 GTSNPN, CDR2 SVGIG (reference sequence). This CDR3 has 12 residues. V was pared by 0 bases and J by 4 bases, with 7 bases between.